This T cell receptor beta chain is drawn from a study of radiotherapy plus CTLA-4 blockade in lung cancer. Per germline, CDR1 SGHTA and CDR2 FQGNSA. Unmatched junction bases numbered 9, after V lost 5 bases and J lost 10 bases. CDR3 length: 14 residues. Here immunoSEQ multiplex PCR was the method, and the copy in TCRdb shows in-frame clones only, minus some. The table has 35,000 to 40,000 clones, approximately 85% seen once. The material was peripheral blood, obtained from a patient treated with radiotherapy plus ipilimumab. The clonotype originates from a human donor with non-small cell lung cancer who had stable disease on radiotherapy plus ipilimumab. The genes are TRBV7-2 and TRBJ2-1; 9 bases align to TRBD2. CDR3 sequence reads: CASSRVGLAGEQFF. The DNA of the CDR3 is TGTGCCAGCAGCCGCGTCGGGCTAGCGGGAGAGCAGTTCTTC.